The rows below give T cell receptor beta chains drawn from one sample of a study of breast tumors, draining lymph nodes, adjacent tissues. TCRdb reprocessed the multiplex PCR reads with MiXCR, giving one entry per CDR3 protein. The repertoire holds over 150,000 distinct CDR3 sequences, approximately 30% seen once, with about 4.3% in the top ten. Sequencing input: axillary lymph node tissue. The receptors stem from a female donor with breast cancer. Some clones in this sample may be carry-over from other donors' samples. CDR3s include the opening cysteine and the closing phenylalanine or tryptophan. The D gene is left open where the match is weak. A row's size may be missing; if present it is once, few, many or a size class.

many | TRBD1 | TRBJ1-2 | TRBV12-3/TRBV12-4 | CASRPTGTGAYGYTF | TGTGCCAGCCGTCCTACGGGAACAGGGGCTTATGGCTACACCTTC
many | - | TRBJ2-7 | TRBV6-1 | CASKRFQDSYEQYF | TGTGCCAGCAAAAGGTTTCAAGATTCCTACGAGCAGTACTTC
many | - | TRBJ1-5 | TRBV7-2 | CASSERWREQPQHF | TGTGCCAGCAGTGAGAGGTGGCGAGAGCAGCCCCAGCATTTT
many | TRBD2 | TRBJ2-5 | TRBV20-1 | CSARGWPGGRPETQYF | TGCAGTGCTAGAGGGTGGCCGGGAGGGCGACCCGAGACCCAGTACTTC
many | TRBD1 | TRBJ1-4 | TRBV5-5 | CASSSSGTGNEKLFF | TGTGCCAGCAGTTCCTCCGGGACAGGGAATGAAAAACTGTTTTTT
many | - | TRBJ1-6 | TRBV5-8 | CASSLWLGSPLHF | TGTGCCAGCAGCTTGTGGTTAGGCTCACCCCTCCACTTT
- | TRBD1 | TRBJ2-5 | TRBV24-1 | CATSARPPGGETQYF | TGTGCCACCAGTGCTAGGCCACCAGGGGGAGAGACCCAGTACTTC
many | TRBD2 | TRBJ2-1 | TRBV20-1 | CSAIAGGIHNEQFF | TGCAGTGCCATAGCGGGAGGGATCCACAATGAGCAGTTCTTC
many | TRBD2 | TRBJ2-7 | TRBV6-5 | CASSHTGTSGSYEQYF | TGTGCCAGCAGCCACACCGGGACTAGTGGCTCCTACGAGCAGTACTTC
- | TRBD1 | TRBJ2-3 | TRBV5-1 | CASSPRGQGVGEQYF | TGCGCCAGCAGCCCTCGCGGACAGGGGGTCGGTGAGCAGTATTTT
many | - | TRBJ2-3 | TRBV6-6 | CAILPGGGSSADTQYF | TGTGCCATCTTACCCGGGGGCGGGAGTTCGGCAGATACGCAGTATTTT
many | - | TRBJ2-3 | TRBV7-2 | CASSLTLGRTDTQYF | TGTGCCAGCAGCCTTACTTTGGGGAGGACAGATACGCAGTATTTT
many | TRBD1 | TRBJ2-5 | TRBV5-1 | CASSDRVSSKTQYF | TGCGCCAGCAGCGACAGGGTATCCTCAAAGACCCAGTACTTC
many | - | TRBJ1-5 | TRBV20-1 | CSARDQQGDQPQHF | TGCAGTGCTAGAGATCAGCAGGGCGATCAGCCCCAGCATTTT
- | - | TRBJ2-1 | TRBV7-2 | CASSTGGANEQFF | TGTGCCAGCAGCACTGGGGGGGCGAATGAGCAGTTCTTC
many | TRBD2 | TRBJ2-1 | TRBV11-1 | CASSYGLAGGPAEQFF | TGTGCCAGCAGCTACGGACTAGCGGGAGGGCCCGCTGAGCAGTTCTTC
- | TRBD1 | TRBJ1-2 | TRBV6-1 | CASNPFQTTGGDYGYTF | TGTGCCAGCAACCCTTTCCAAACTACAGGGGGAGACTATGGCTACACCTTC
- | - | TRBJ2-7 | TRBV27 | CASSLSAALGGSYEQYF | TGTGCCAGCAGTTTATCGGCCGCCCTAGGGGGGTCCTACGAGCAGTACTTC
many | - | TRBJ2-3 | TRBV6-1 | CASSEAEDTQYF | TGTGCCAGCAGTGAAGCGGAGGATACGCAGTATTTT
- | TRBD2 | TRBJ2-5 | TRBV12-3/TRBV12-4 | CASSLTSGTLGETQYF | TGTGCCAGCAGCTTGACTAGCGGGACACTCGGAGAGACCCAGTACTTC
many | TRBD1 | TRBJ1-4 | TRBV5-4 | CASSLGGDRVNEKLFF | TGTGCCAGCAGCTTGGGGGGGGACAGGGTTAATGAAAAACTGTTTTTT
many | - | TRBJ2-5 | TRBV6-1 | CASSEGAGSGETQYF | TGTGCCAGCAGTGAAGGGGCAGGGTCCGGAGAGACCCAGTACTTC
- | TRBD1 | TRBJ1-2 | TRBV6-5 | CACSYTGEDGYTF | TGTGCCTGCAGTTATACAGGGGAAGATGGCTACACCTTC
- | TRBD1 | TRBJ1-2 | TRBV4-3 | CASSHYRDSLNYGYTF | TGCGCCAGCAGCCACTACCGGGACAGTCTAAACTATGGCTACACCTTC
- | - | TRBJ2-7 | TRBV7-2 | CASSFYICSARDGGYEQYF | -
few | TRBD1 | TRBJ1-1 | TRBV19 | CASSQRGLALNTEAFF | TGTGCCAGTAGTCAAAGGGGGCTTGCCCTGAACACTGAAGCTTTCTTT
many | - | TRBJ1-2 | TRBV7-9 | CASSLGGDGYTF | TGTGCCAGCAGCTTGGGGGGAGATGGCTACACCTTC
many | TRBD1 | TRBJ2-7 | TRBV20-1 | CSARDQGDRDLYEQYF | TGCAGTGCTAGAGATCAGGGGGACAGGGACCTCTACGAGCAGTACTTC
many | - | TRBJ2-1 | TRBV7-3 | CASSYGGAYNEQFF | TGTGCCAGCAGCTACGGGGGAGCCTACAATGAGCAGTTCTTC